The T cell receptor (beta chain) described here comes from a study of control samples from healthy donors and cancer patients. TCRdb's table, derived via immunoSEQ multiplex PCR, lists solely in-frame clones and lacks some. This table has roughly 130,000 clones, roughly nine tenths appearing once. Trimming took off 11 bases at V and 1 base at J, with 17 bases between the two ends. The CDR3 runs 14 residues. Germline lookup yields CDR1 SEHNR and CDR2 FQNEAQ (reference sequence). This clone has a single count. This receptor was obtained from a woman in her 30s in good health. The sample consisted of blood. The chain links TRBV7-9 to TRBJ1-1; the D gene is possibly TRBD1 (6 bases). CDR3 protein: CALGVGATNTEAFF. CDR3 nucleotides: TGTGCCTTAGGGGTGGGGGCAACGAACACTGAAGCTTTCTTT.